The 16 T cell receptor beta chains below come from one sample, sequenced in a study of blood T cell repertoires in COVID-19. TCRdb's table, derived via immunoSEQ multiplex PCR, lists solely in-frame clones and lacks some. The table lists roughly 260,000 clones, more than 75% of them singletons. The sequenced sample consisted of PBMCs or T cells enriched from blood (not recorded which). The receptor set was obtained from a woman under 30 who had recovered from COVID-19.

The rearrangement links TRBV11-2 to TRBJ1-2; D call uncertain. Germline V gene sequence: CDR1 SGHAT, CDR2 FQNNGV. The CDR3 is 16 amino acids. Trimming took 0 bases from V and 8 from J, leaving 19 bases between them. The CDR3 protein is CASSLDRVGGGGGYTF. Here the CDR3 DNA reads TGTGCCAGCAGCTTAGATCGGGTGGGTGGAGGTGGCGGCTACACCTTC.

The chain is built from TRBV7-2 and TRBJ1-1, with a weak D call TRBD1 (6 bases). The CDR3 has 14 amino acids. Germline loops: CDR1 SGHTA, CDR2 FQGNSA. V lost 5 bases and J lost 1, with 11 bases in between. The CDR3 DNA reads TGTGCCAGCAGCGAACAGGGTGGGAACACTGAAGCTTTCTTT. Translated: CASSEQGGNTEAFF.

The chain links TRBV9 to TRBJ2-1; TRBD1 might be the D (6 bases). CDR3 size: 18 residues. The V end lost 2 bases, the J end lost 8 bases, and 26 bases lay between the germline ends. Germline V gene data show CDR1 as SGDLS and CDR2 as YYNGEE. Here the CDR3 DNA reads TGTGCCAGCAGCGTTCTTCTGGGGGCCCGAGAGCCGAGCGATGAGCAGTTCTTC. Protein product: CASSVLLGAREPSDEQFF.

This chain connects TRBV9 to TRBJ2-7, with D possibly matching TRBD2 (6 bases). This CDR3 spans 13 amino acids. Germline lookup yields CDR1 SGDLS and CDR2 YYNGEE. Trimming removed 1 base at V and 1 base at J, with 6 bases between. CDR3 coding DNA: TGTGCCAGCAGCGTACGGGAGTCCTACGAGCAGTACTTC. Amino acids: CASSVRESYEQYF.

The J gene is TRBJ1-1, the V gene TRBV21-1; the tabulated D call, TRBD1, remains unverified against the DNA. TRBV21-1 is termed a pseudogene. This CDR3 comprises 14 residues. The CDR3 sequence is CASSKASGRVEAFF. The CDR3 DNA reads TGTGCCAGCAGCAAAGCATCGGGCAGGGTTGAAGCTTTCTTT.

This clone was observed once. The rearrangement uses TRBV5-6 and TRBJ1-3, with D possibly being TRBD1 (6 bases). V lost 0 bases and J lost 4, with 14 bases in between. The germline V gene has CDR1 SGHDT and CDR2 YYEEEE. This CDR3 is 16 amino acids long. Written as DNA, the CDR3 is TGTGCCAGCAGCTTGGCAAACAGGGAGACCGGAAACACCATATATTTT. Translating gives CASSLANRETGNTIYF.

The chain has TRBV27 and TRBJ2-7, with D possibly being TRBD2 (7 bases). Looked up from germline, CDR1 is MNHEY and CDR2 is SMNVEV (reference sequence). V was pared by 4 bases and J by 0 bases, with 40 bases between. This CDR3 is 24 amino acids long. This chain's CDR3 is CASSSGGQTSTLAAPAARSYEQYF. CDR3 nucleotides: TGTGCCAGCAGTTCAGGAGGACAGACAAGCACCCTAGCGGCCCCGGCGGCCCGCTCCTACGAGCAGTACTTC.

This chain links TRBV24-1 with TRBJ1-5, with 7 bases identical to TRBD1. V gave up 1 base and J gave up 2 bases; unmatched junction bases: 13. Germline V gives CDR1 KGHDR, CDR2 SFDVKD. The CDR3 totals 19 residues. DNA of the CDR3: TGTGCCACCAGTGATTTAATACAGGGGTGTTTAGGGTGCAATCAGCCCCAGCATTTT. This encodes CATSDLIQGCLGCNQPQHF.

J is TRBJ1-5 and V is TRBV30, with 9 bases lining up with TRBD1. CDR1 GTSNPN and CDR2 SVGIG come from the germline V gene (reference sequence). The trim removed 1 base at V and 0 bases at J, leaving 10 bases unmatched. This CDR3 comprises 18 residues. CDR3 DNA: TGTGCCTGGAGTGCCGAACAGGGGGCTGGGGTTAGCAATCAGCCCCAGCATTTT. Its protein is CAWSAEQGAGVSNQPQHF.

The rearrangement links TRBV28 to TRBJ1-6; D remains unclear. CDR1 and CDR2 from the germline V gene are MDHEN and SYDVKM. The CDR3 is 15 amino acids. Trimming removed 5 bases at V and 6 bases at J, with 14 bases between. This CDR3 reads CASSGRVSINSPLHF. The CDR3 bases are TGTGCCAGCAGTGGGAGGGTCTCGATTAATTCACCCCTCCACTTT. The full variable domain, rest sourced from reference TRBV28 and TRBJ1-6, is DVKVTQSSRYLVKRTGEKVFLECVQDMDHENMFWYRQDPGLGLRLIYFSYDVKMKEKGDIPEGYSVSREKKERFSLILESASTNQTSMYLCASSGRVSINSPLHFGNGTRLTVT.

V and J are TRBV4-1 and TRBJ2-1, with D maybe TRBD2 (6 bases). The germline V gene has CDR1 MGHRA and CDR2 YSYEKL. This CDR3 has 15 residues. The V end lost 3 bases, the J end lost 4 bases, and 13 bases lay between the germline ends. The CDR3 DNA is TGCGCCAGCAGCCAGGACGGGACTGGTTACAATGAGCAGTTCTTC. Its translation: CASSQDGTGYNEQFF.

This rearrangement joins TRBV27 to TRBJ2-6; TRBD2 is a possible D gene (6 bases). The CDR3 length is 18 residues. With 4 bases removed from V and 0 bases from J, the gap between germline ends came to 16 bases. CDR1 and CDR2 (germline): MNHEY, SMNVEV (reference sequence). In DNA form, the CDR3 reads TGTGCCAGCAGTTCCGCCACTGGGGGGTACTCTGGGGCCAACGTCCTGACTTTC. This translates into CASSSATGGYSGANVLTF.

The chain uses TRBV19 and TRBJ2-2; D ambiguous. V lost 2 bases and J 5 bases, leaving 6 bases between the germline ends. The V gene's germline CDR1 is LNHDA and CDR2 SQIVND (reference sequence). The CDR3 spans 13 residues. The CDR3: CASSITVTGELFF. CDR3 DNA sequence: TGTGCCAGTAGTATAACTGTTACCGGGGAGCTGTTTTTT.

This chain joins TRBV27 and TRBJ1-1, with D hard to call. The ends were cut back, 3 bases at V and 4 bases at J, with 12 bases in the middle. The CDR3 spans 14 residues. Germline CDR1 MNHEY, CDR2 SMNVEV (reference sequence). CDR3: CASSLAPPVTEAFF. The CDR3 DNA reads as TGTGCCAGCAGTTTGGCCCCTCCCGTCACTGAAGCTTTCTTT.

CDR3 nucleotides: TGTGCCTGGAGTGTAGGGGCCAGAAACACCGGGGAGCTGTTTTTT. Protein product: CAWSVGARNTGELFF. The chain links TRBV30 to TRBJ2-2; TRBD1 is a possible D gene (5 bases). With 0 bases removed from V and 2 bases from J, the gap between germline ends came to 10 bases. Germline V lookup: CDR1 GTSNPN, CDR2 SVGIG (reference sequence). The CDR3 covers 15 residues.

This chain uses TRBV4-1 with TRBJ2-1; 13 positions agree with TRBD2. Germline trimming cut 6 bases from V and 0 bases from J; bases unmatched to any gene: 5. The CDR3 runs 17 residues. Germline V gene sequence: CDR1 MGHRA, CDR2 YSYEKL. The CDR3 coding sequence is TGCGCCAGCAGGCGGACTAGCGGGAGTCCCTCCTACAATGAGCAGTTCTTC. Encoded protein: CASRRTSGSPSYNEQFF.